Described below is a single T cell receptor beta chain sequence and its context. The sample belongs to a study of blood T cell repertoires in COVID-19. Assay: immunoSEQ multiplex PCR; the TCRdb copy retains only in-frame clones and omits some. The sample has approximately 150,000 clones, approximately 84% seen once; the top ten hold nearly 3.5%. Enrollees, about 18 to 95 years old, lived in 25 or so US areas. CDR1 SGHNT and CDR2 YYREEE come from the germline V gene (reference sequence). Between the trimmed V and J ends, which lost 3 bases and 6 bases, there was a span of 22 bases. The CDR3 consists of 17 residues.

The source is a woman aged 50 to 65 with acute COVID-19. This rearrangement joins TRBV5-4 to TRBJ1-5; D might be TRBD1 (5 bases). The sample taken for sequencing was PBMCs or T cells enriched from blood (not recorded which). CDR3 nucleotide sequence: TGTGCCAGCAGCTACCCGGGTGGCAGGGAGGAAAGTCAGCCCCAGCATTTT. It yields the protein CASSYPGGREESQPQHF.